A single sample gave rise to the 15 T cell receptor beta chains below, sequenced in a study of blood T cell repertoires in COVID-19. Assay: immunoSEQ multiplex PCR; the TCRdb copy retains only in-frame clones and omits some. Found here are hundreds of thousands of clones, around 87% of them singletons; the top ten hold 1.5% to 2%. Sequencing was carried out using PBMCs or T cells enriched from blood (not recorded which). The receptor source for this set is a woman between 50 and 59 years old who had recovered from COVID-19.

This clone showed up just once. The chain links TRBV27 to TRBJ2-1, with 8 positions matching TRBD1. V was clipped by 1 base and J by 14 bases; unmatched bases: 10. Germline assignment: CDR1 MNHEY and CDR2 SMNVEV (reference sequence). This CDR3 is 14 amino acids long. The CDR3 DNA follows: TGTGCCAGCAGTTTATTAGGGGACAGGAGGAGGAAGTTCTTC. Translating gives CASSLLGDRRRKFF.

The CDR3 here is CASSLGRTGLAFF. The CDR3 DNA sequence: TGTGCCAGCAGCCTCGGGAGGACAGGGCTAGCTTTCTTT. The chain employs TRBV7-8 and TRBJ1-1; 8 nucleotides line up with TRBD1. In germline, CDR1 is SGHVS, CDR2 FQNEAQ. This CDR3 contains 13 residues. V lost 5 bases, J lost 10 bases, and 9 bases stayed unmatched.

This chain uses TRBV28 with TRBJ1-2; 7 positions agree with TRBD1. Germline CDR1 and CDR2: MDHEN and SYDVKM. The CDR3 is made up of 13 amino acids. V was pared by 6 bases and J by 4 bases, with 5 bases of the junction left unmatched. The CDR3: CASSLGTVYGYTF. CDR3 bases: TGTGCCAGCAGCCTAGGGACAGTCTATGGCTACACCTTC.

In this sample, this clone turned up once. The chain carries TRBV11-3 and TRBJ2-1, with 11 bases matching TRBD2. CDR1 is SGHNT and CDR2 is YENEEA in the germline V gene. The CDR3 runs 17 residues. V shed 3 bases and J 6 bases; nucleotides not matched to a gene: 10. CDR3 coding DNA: TGTGCCAGCAGCTTCGGTAGCGGGAGGGAGGGGGGCAATGAGCAGTTCTTC. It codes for CASSFGSGREGGNEQFF. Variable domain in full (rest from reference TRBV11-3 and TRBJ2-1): EAGVVQSPRYKIIEKKQPVAFWCNPISGHNTLYWYLQNLGQGPELLIRYENEEAVDDSQLPKDRFSAERLKGVDSTLKIQPAELGDSAVYLCASSFGSGREGGNEQFFGPGTRLTVL.

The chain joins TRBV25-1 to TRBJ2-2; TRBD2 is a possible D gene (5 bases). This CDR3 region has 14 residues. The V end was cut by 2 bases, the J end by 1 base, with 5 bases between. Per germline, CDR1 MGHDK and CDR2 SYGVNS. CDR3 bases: TGTGCCAGCAGTGAACGGGGGAACACCGGGGAGCTGTTTTTT. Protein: CASSERGNTGELFF.

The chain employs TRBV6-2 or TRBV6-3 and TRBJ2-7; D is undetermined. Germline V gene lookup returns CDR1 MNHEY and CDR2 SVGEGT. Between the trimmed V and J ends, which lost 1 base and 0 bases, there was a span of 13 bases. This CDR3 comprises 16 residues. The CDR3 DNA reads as TGTGCCAGCAGTTACTTGTCTACCATTATCTCCTACGAGCAGTACTTC. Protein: CASSYLSTIISYEQYF.

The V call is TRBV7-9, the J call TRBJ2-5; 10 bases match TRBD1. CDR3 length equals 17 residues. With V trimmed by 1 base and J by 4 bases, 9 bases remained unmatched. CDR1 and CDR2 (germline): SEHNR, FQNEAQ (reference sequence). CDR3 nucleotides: TGTGCCAGCAGCTTAGACACCTTCCGGGACAGGGGAGAGACCCAGTACTTC. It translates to CASSLDTFRDRGETQYF.

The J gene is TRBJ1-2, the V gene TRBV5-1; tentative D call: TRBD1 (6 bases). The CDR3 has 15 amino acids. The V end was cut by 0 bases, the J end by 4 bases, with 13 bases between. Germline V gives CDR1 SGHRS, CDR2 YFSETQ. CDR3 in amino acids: CASSLGQGHGYGYTF. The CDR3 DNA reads TGCGCCAGCAGCTTGGGGCAGGGGCATGGCTATGGCTACACCTTC.

Here the CDR3 DNA reads TGTGCCAGCAGGTCAGCTTACAGATATGGAAAACTGTTTTTT. Translation gives CASRSAYRYGKLFF. The chain carries TRBV11-3 and TRBJ1-4, with no clear D. Trimming took 6 bases from V and 10 from J, leaving 18 bases between them. CDR1 is SGHNT and CDR2 is YENEEA in the germline V gene. The CDR3 has 14 amino acids.

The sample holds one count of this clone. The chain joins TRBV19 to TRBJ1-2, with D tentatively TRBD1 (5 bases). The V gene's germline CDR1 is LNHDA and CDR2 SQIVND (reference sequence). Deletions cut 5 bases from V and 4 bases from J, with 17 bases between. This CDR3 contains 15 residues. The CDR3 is CASSPPVGRGYGYTF. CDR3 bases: TGTGCCAGTAGTCCCCCCGTCGGAAGGGGCTATGGCTACACCTTC.

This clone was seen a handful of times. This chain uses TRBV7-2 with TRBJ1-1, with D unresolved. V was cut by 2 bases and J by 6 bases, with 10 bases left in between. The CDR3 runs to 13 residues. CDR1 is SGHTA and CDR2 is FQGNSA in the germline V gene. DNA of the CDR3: TGTGCCAGCAGCTTATGGCAGGCTCCTGAAGCTTTCTTT. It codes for CASSLWQAPEAFF.

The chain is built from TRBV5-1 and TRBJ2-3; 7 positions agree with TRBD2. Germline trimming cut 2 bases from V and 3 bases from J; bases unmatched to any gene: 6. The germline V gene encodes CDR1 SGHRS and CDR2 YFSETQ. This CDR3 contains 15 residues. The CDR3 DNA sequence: TGCGCCAGCAGCTTTGAGACTAGCCTTACAGATACGCAGTATTTT. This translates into CASSFETSLTDTQYF.

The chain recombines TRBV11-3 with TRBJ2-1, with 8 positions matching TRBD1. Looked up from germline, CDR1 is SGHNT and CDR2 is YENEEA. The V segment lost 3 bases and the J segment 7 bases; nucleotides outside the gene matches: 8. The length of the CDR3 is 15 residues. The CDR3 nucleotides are TGTGCCAGCAGCTTGATGGGGACAGGACAGAATGAGCAGTTCTTC. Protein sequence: CASSLMGTGQNEQFF.

The CDR3 nucleotides are TGCGCCAGCAGAACCGGGACAGACAATGAGCAGTTCTTC. It yields the protein CASRTGTDNEQFF. The chain carries TRBV5-1 and TRBJ2-1, with 7 positions matching TRBD1. Germline V CDR1 and CDR2: SGHRS, YFSETQ. The V and J ends lost 5 bases and 5 bases, in that order; junction bases with no gene match: 4. The CDR3 is 13 amino acids. The complete variable domain, with remaining parts taken from reference TRBV5-1 and TRBJ2-1, reads KAGVTQTPRYLIKTRGQQVTLSCSPISGHRSVSWYQQTPGQGLQFLFEYFSETQRNKGNFPGRFSGRQFSNSRSEMNVSTLELGDSALYLCASRTGTDNEQFFGPGTRLTVL.

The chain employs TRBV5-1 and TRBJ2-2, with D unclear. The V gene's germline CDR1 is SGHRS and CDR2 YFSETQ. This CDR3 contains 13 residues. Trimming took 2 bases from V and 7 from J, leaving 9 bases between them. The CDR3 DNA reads TGCGCCAGCAGCTTCAGGATGGGCGGGGAGCTGTTTTTT. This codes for CASSFRMGGELFF.